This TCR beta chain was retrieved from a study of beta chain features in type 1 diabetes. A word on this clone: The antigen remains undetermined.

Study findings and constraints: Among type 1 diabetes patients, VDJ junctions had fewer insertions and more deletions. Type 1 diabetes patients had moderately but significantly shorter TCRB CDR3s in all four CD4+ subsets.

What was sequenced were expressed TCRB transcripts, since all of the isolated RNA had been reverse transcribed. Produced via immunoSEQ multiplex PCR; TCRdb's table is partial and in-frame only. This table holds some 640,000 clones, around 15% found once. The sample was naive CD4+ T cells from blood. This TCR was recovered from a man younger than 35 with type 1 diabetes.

The CDR3 DNA sequence: TGTGCCAGCAGCCAAGATTGGGTGGGAAGCTCTGGGGCCAACGTCCTGACTTTC. Translation gives CASSQDWVGSSGANVLTF. V and J are TRBV4-2 and TRBJ2-6; D gene unclear. Germline values: CDR1 LGHNA, CDR2 YNFKEQ. The V end lost 0 bases, the J end lost 0 bases, and 12 bases lay between the germline ends. The CDR3 loop spans 18 amino acids.